Each of the 27 T cell receptor beta chains below was sequenced from the same sample in a study of cytomegalovirus exposure and HLA in healthy donors. The PCR used 60 Vbeta and 13 Jbeta primers. Clones were read by immunoSEQ multiplex PCR, and TCRdb kept only the in-frame ones, dropping some. This sample has 180,000 or so clones, with roughly 85% found just once. The sequenced sample was PBMCs. The receptors originated from a middle-aged man in good health and CMV-seropositive.

This chain uses TRBV7-8 with TRBJ2-7, with D possibly being TRBD2 (7 bases). This CDR3 spans 15 amino acids. Germline V gene data show CDR1 as SGHVS and CDR2 as FQNEAQ. V was trimmed by 5 bases and J by 1 base, leaving 15 bases between them. CDR3 region: CASSPGGRKSYEQYF. The DNA for the CDR3 is TGTGCCAGCAGCCCGGGGGGCAGAAAATCCTACGAGCAGTACTTC.

The CDR3 region has the DNA TGTGCCAGCCCCGATACGGGCTATGGCTACACCTTC. Translating gives CASPDTGYGYTF. This sequence joins TRBV5-8 and TRBJ1-2; D not certain. Germline V gene sequence: CDR1 SGHTS, CDR2 YDEGEE. The CDR3 has 12 amino acids. V lost 7 bases, J lost 4 bases, and 11 bases lay in between.

This clone has a handful of counts. This chain uses TRBV2 with TRBJ2-7; 10 bases line up with TRBD2. The CDR3 runs 17 residues. Germline V CDR1 and CDR2: SNHLY, FYNNEI. Trimming took 4 bases from V and 3 from J; bases not matched to a gene: 12. Here the CDR3 DNA reads TGTGCCAGCAGTGCTCCCCCAGGAAGCGGGGGGGACTACGAGCAGTACTTC. Amino acid sequence: CASSAPPGSGGDYEQYF.

The chain uses TRBV6-1 and TRBJ2-7; D perhaps matches TRBD1 (5 bases). Germline V gives CDR1 MNHNS, CDR2 SASEGT. Trimming stripped 6 bases from V and 7 bases from J, with 19 bases between. CDR3 length: 14 residues. The CDR3 bases are TGTGCCAGCAGCGCCTTTAGGGGTGGTATAGAGCAGTACGTC. Translated: CASSAFRGGIEQYV.

This clone showed up just a few times. The chain combines TRBV6-4 with TRBJ1-2, with TRBD1 identical over 8 bases. There are 15 residues in the CDR3. Losses at the gene ends were 3 bases for V and 5 bases for J; bases not matched to a gene: 8. Germline CDR1 and CDR2: MRHNA and SNTAGT. The CDR3 loop is CASSEEPGQGYGYTF. For the CDR3, the DNA is TGTGCCAGCAGTGAAGAACCCGGACAGGGATATGGCTACACCTTC.

The chain carries TRBV7-8 and TRBJ1-5, with no clear D. The V gene lost 3 bases and the J gene lost 5 bases, with 8 bases spanning the gap. CDR3 length equals 13 residues. From germline, CDR1 is SGHVS and CDR2 FQNEAQ. The CDR3 DNA sequence: TGTGCCAGCAGCTTCTCGGACTATCAGCCCCAGCATTTT. The encoded protein is CASSFSDYQPQHF.

The rearrangement links TRBV18 to TRBJ1-1, with D unclear. Trimming took off 2 bases at V and 7 bases at J, with 11 bases between the two ends. This CDR3 region has 13 residues. Germline V gene lookup returns CDR1 KGHSH and CDR2 LQKENI. CDR3 sequence reads: CASSPNTQSEAFF. The CDR3 coding sequence is TGTGCCAGCTCACCAAATACACAGAGTGAAGCTTTCTTT.

The rearrangement joins TRBV7-9 to TRBJ2-1; D is unclear. The CDR3 sequence is 11 residues long. Trimming cost V 1 base and J 9 bases, with 4 bases left between them. The germline gives CDR1 SEHNR, CDR2 FQNEAQ (reference sequence). This chain's CDR3 is CASSLDSEQFF. The CDR3 DNA reads as TGTGCCAGCAGCTTAGACAGTGAGCAGTTCTTC.

This chain connects TRBV28 to TRBJ2-5; tentative D call: TRBD1 (5 bases). Per germline, CDR1 MDHEN and CDR2 SYDVKM. V was trimmed by 2 bases and J by 2 bases, leaving 15 bases between them. The CDR3 has 16 residues. CDR3 coding DNA: TGTGCCAGCAGTTTAATCAGGGTAGTAGGACAAGAGACCCAGTACTTC. It translates to CASSLIRVVGQETQYF.

The chain joins TRBV19 to TRBJ1-6; TRBD1 aligns across 7 bases. Germline values: CDR1 LNHDA, CDR2 SQIVND (reference sequence). The CDR3 is 14 residues long. Trimming took 4 bases from V and 7 from J; bases not matched to a gene: 4. CDR3 sequence (DNA): TGTGCCAGTAGTAATCAGGGGGAGAATTCACCCCTCCACTTT. Translating gives CASSNQGENSPLHF.

The genes are TRBV7-9 and TRBJ2-2; TRBD2 matches 15 bases. Germline-derived CDR1 and CDR2 are SEHNR and FQNEAQ (reference sequence). Losses at the gene ends were 4 bases for V and 5 bases for J; bases not matched to a gene: 2. The CDR3 contains 16 residues. CDR3 sequence reads: CASSSGLAGGTGELFF. In DNA, the CDR3 is TGTGCCAGCAGCTCCGGACTAGCGGGGGGGACCGGGGAGCTGTTTTTT.

The CDR3 region has the DNA TGTGCCAGCAGCCAGTATACAGAGAACACTGAAGCTTTCTTT. It is translated as CASSQYTENTEAFF. This rearrangement joins TRBV4-2 to TRBJ1-1, with D unclear. Trimming removed 3 bases at V and 1 base at J, with 9 bases between. This CDR3 contains 14 residues. Germline V gene lookup returns CDR1 LGHNA and CDR2 YNFKEQ.

The chain employs TRBV29-1 and TRBJ1-1, with D perhaps TRBD1 (6 bases). The germline CDR1 and CDR2 sequences are SQVTM and ANQGSEA. The CDR3 contains 13 residues. Trimming left V 6 bases short and J 6 bases short, with 17 bases between. The CDR3 loop is CSVQAGVRAEAFF. CDR3 coding DNA: TGCAGCGTCCAAGCAGGGGTCCGGGCTGAAGCTTTCTTT.

The chain joins TRBV5-1 to TRBJ2-5; D might be TRBD2 (5 bases). The CDR3 has 14 amino acids. The V and J ends lost 3 bases and 2 bases respectively, with 11 bases between them. The germline gives CDR1 SGHRS, CDR2 YFSETQ. The CDR3 reads CASSSLGIQETQYF. As DNA, the CDR3 is TGCGCCAGCAGCTCCCTCGGGATTCAAGAGACCCAGTACTTC.

This clone was observed a handful of times. This chain connects TRBV28 to TRBJ1-5; no definite D call. V was clipped by 7 bases and J by 6 bases, with 13 bases between them. Germline assignment: CDR1 MDHEN and CDR2 SYDVKM. This CDR3 region has 13 residues. CDR3 bases: TGTGCCAGCAACAATCCCGGGGTTCAGCCCCAGCATTTT. The encoded protein is CASNNPGVQPQHF.

The chain carries TRBV5-8 and TRBJ2-2; D might be TRBD2 (7 bases). Trimming pared 4 bases from V and 7 bases from J, leaving 20 bases between. CDR1 is SGHTS and CDR2 is YDEGEE in the germline V gene. This CDR3 is 16 amino acids long. The chain's CDR3 is CASSRGAGAGIGELFF. The DNA of the CDR3 is TGTGCCAGCAGCCGAGGTGCGGGGGCAGGGATCGGGGAGCTGTTTTTT.

The chain's CDR3 is CASRLTGNTEAFF. CDR3 coding DNA: TGTGCCAGCAGGTTGACAGGGAACACTGAAGCTTTCTTT. The chain couples TRBV6-5 to TRBJ1-1; possibly TRBD1 for D (6 bases). This CDR3 is 13 amino acids long. V lost 6 bases to trimming and J lost 1 base, with 9 bases between them. Germline V gives CDR1 MNHEY, CDR2 SVGAGI.

The chain employs TRBV2 and TRBJ2-3, with D possibly being TRBD1 (6 bases). V shed 10 bases and J shed 2 bases, with 13 bases lying between them. Germline V gene lookup returns CDR1 SNHLY and CDR2 FYNNEI. The CDR3 has 13 amino acids. CDR3 residues: CATQDSLTDTQYF. In nucleotides, the CDR3 is TGTGCCACCCAGGACAGCCTCACAGATACGCAGTATTTT.

With respect to this clone: Other DNA variants within this sample encode the same CDR3. The chain combines TRBV5-5 with TRBJ2-7; the match to TRBD1 covers 7 bases. Germline V gene data show CDR1 as SGHKS and CDR2 as YYEKEE (reference sequence). V lost 4 bases, J lost 2 bases, and 3 bases stayed unmatched. The CDR3 runs 13 residues. In DNA, the CDR3 is TGTGCCAGCAGCCTTACAGGGGCCTACGAGCAGTACTTC. This gives the protein CASSLTGAYEQYF.

The V call is TRBV28, the J call TRBJ1-1, with TRBD1 identical over 8 bases. Losses at the gene ends were 0 bases for V and 9 bases for J; bases not matched to a gene: 9. Looked up from germline, CDR1 is MDHEN and CDR2 is SYDVKM. The CDR3 consists of 15 residues. The DNA of the CDR3 is TGTGCCAGCAGTTTATGGACAGGGGCCCTGAGAAAAGCTTTCTTT. It specifies CASSLWTGALRKAFF.

V and J are TRBV7-8 and TRBJ2-5; 8 positions agree with TRBD1. J lost 2 bases, V lost 5 bases, and 4 bases had no gene match. Germline V gene data show CDR1 as SGHVS and CDR2 as FQNEAQ. This CDR3 is built from 14 residues. This chain's CDR3 is CASSLTGGQETQYF. The CDR3 DNA is TGTGCCAGCAGCCTTACAGGGGGTCAAGAGACCCAGTACTTC.

The chain is built from TRBV5-1 and TRBJ1-3, with a tentative D call TRBD1 (6 bases). Trimming took 4 bases from V and 4 from J, leaving 12 bases between them. The CDR3 loop spans 14 amino acids. Germline V gene lookup returns CDR1 SGHRS and CDR2 YFSETQ. The DNA of the CDR3 is TGCGCCAGCAGCGCCGGGACACCAGGAAACACCATATATTTT. Translating it yields CASSAGTPGNTIYF. Variable domain in full (rest from reference TRBV5-1 and TRBJ1-3): KAGVTQTPRYLIKTRGQQVTLSCSPISGHRSVSWYQQTPGQGLQFLFEYFSETQRNKGNFPGRFSGRQFSNSRSEMNVSTLELGDSALYLCASSAGTPGNTIYFGEGSWLTVV.

This clone was counted only a few times. V and J are TRBV6-6 and TRBJ2-1, with 9 bases that match TRBD2. Germline loops: CDR1 MNHNY, CDR2 SVGAGI (reference sequence). CDR3 length: 13 amino acids. Trimming at V came to 11 bases and at J to 6 bases, leaving 8 bases not matched to a gene. The CDR3: CAGIAGEPNEQFF. Written as DNA, the CDR3 is TGTGCCGGTATAGCGGGGGAGCCCAATGAGCAGTTCTTC.

The CDR3, as DNA: TGCGCCAGCAGCTTGGACCCTAGCGGAACCAACTCCTACGAGCAGTACTTC. It translates to CASSLDPSGTNSYEQYF. The chain employs TRBV5-1 and TRBJ2-7; 7 nucleotides match TRBD2. CDR1 is SGHRS and CDR2 is YFSETQ in the germline V gene. The CDR3 spans 17 residues. The V and J ends lost 0 bases and 0 bases, in that order; junction bases with no gene match: 9.

The chain joins TRBV7-3 to TRBJ2-5; 9 bases match TRBD1. V lost 4 bases to trimming and J lost 5 bases; unmatched junction nucleotides: 5. The germline V gene has CDR1 SGHTA and CDR2 FQGTGA. The CDR3 has 14 residues. Written as DNA, the CDR3 is TGTGCCAGCAGCTCCAACGGACAGGGGGAGACCCAGTACTTC. Translation gives CASSSNGQGETQYF. Full variable domain (remainder filled in from reference TRBV7-3 and TRBJ2-5): GAGVSQTPSNKVTEKGKYVELRCDPISGHTALYWYRQSLGQGPEFLIYFQGTGAADDSGLPNDRFFAVRPEGSVSTLKIQRTERGDSAVYLCASSSNGQGETQYFGPGTRLLVL.

This clone was seen a few times. A junction end diverges from the germline sequence, so it may reflect a read error. The chain is built from TRBV7-8 and TRBJ2-7; 9 bases match TRBD1. CDR1 is SGHVS and CDR2 is FQNEAQ in the germline V gene. The CDR3 covers 16 residues. The CDR3 protein is CASSQMGTGSLYEQYF. Written as DNA, the CDR3 is TGCGCCAGCAGCCAAATGGGGACAGGGTCCCTCTACGAGCAGTACTTC.

This chain uses TRBV19 with TRBJ1-1; a weak D match, TRBD1 (6 bases). Germline V CDR1 and CDR2: LNHDA, SQIVND (reference sequence). This CDR3 has 15 amino acids. V lost 5 bases, J lost 11 bases, and 24 bases lay in between. In nucleotides, the CDR3 is TGTGCCAGTAGTCCTGGAGCTCCGGGACACCCGAAGGCTTTCTTT. It translates to CASSPGAPGHPKAFF. Full variable domain (missing parts from reference TRBV19 and TRBJ1-1): DGGITQSPKYLFRKEGQNVTLSCEQNLNHDAMYWYRQDPGQGLRLIYYSQIVNDFQKGDIAEGYSVSREKKESFPLTVTSAQKNPTAFYLCASSPGAPGHPKAFFGQGTRLTVV.